This T cell receptor (beta chain) was captured by sequencing in a study of T cells after yellow fever vaccination. Notes on the study in general: Weaker overall was a secondary response that nonetheless peaked faster, on day 5 versus 15. Reappearance after the booster was seen for most primary-vaccination clones, at 95% to 96% CD4 and 80% to 90% CD8.

TCRdb reprocessed the 5' RACE reads with MiXCR, giving one entry per CDR3 protein. The sample lists under 300,000 distinct CDR3 sequences, about 7% occurring once. Ten or more counts support this clonotype. Its specificity is not known. The CDR3 has 15 residues. Germline V lookup: CDR1 SEHNR, CDR2 FQNEAQ (reference sequence). Trimming at V came to 3 bases and at J to 3 bases, leaving 7 bases not matched to a gene. The specimen was CD4+ T cells sorted from PBMCs, collected 15 days after the yellow fever booster vaccination. This receptor was taken from a man aged 25-45 years who received the YFV17D yellow fever vaccine. The rearrangement joins TRBV7-9 to TRBJ2-7, with 8 bases lining up with TRBD2. CDR3 DNA sequence: TGTGCCAGCAGCTTGAACCTAGCGGGCGACTACGAGCAGTACTTC. This encodes CASSLNLAGDYEQYF.